This T cell receptor (beta chain) was observed in a study of blood T cell repertoires in COVID-19. TCRdb's copy holds only in-frame clones and misses some; the assay was immunoSEQ multiplex PCR. The profile shows about 230,000 clones, around 90% of them singletons. Germline CDR1 is LGHDT and CDR2 is YNNKEL (reference sequence). V lost 0 bases, J lost 2 bases, and 11 bases lay in between. The CDR3 contains 16 residues. This TCR was recovered from a young man with COVID-19, enrolled during active disease. The sequencing input was peripheral blood. V gene TRBV3-1 (or the pseudogene TRBV3-2) combines with J gene TRBJ1-5; TRBD1 might be the D (6 bases). Written as DNA, the CDR3 is TGTGCCAGCAGCCAAGATTCAGCAGGGGGCAATCAGCCCCAGCATTTT. Translated, it gives CASSQDSAGGNQPQHF.